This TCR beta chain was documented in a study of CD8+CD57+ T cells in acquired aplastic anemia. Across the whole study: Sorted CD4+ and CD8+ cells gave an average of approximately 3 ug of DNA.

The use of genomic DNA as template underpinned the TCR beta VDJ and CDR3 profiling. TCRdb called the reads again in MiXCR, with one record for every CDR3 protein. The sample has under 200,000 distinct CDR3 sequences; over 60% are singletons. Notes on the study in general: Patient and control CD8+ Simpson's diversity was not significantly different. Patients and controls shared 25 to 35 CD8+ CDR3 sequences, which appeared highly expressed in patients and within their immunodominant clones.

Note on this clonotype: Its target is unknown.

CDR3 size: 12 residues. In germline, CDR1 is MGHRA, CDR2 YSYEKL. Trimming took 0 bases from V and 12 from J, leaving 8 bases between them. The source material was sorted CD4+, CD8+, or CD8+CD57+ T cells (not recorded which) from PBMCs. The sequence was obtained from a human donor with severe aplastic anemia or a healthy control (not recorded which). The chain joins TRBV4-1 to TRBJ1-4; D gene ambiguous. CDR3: CASSQEITQLFF. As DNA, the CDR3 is TGCGCCAGCAGCCAAGAAATCACTCAACTGTTTTTT.